The rows below give T cell receptor beta chains drawn from one sample of a study of cytomegalovirus exposure and HLA in healthy donors. Profiling relied on immunoSEQ multiplex PCR, and the TCRdb table lists in-frame clones only, not all of them. This sample yields 200,000 to 250,000 clones, of which around 89% are seen a single time; more than 0.8% belongs to the top ten. Material for sequencing was PBMCs. These receptors originate from a woman under 30 in good health and CMV-seronegative. Each CDR3 is given with its conserved first and last residue. D genes are given only for firm matches. Only part of the rows carry a size: once, few, many, or a class if the clone is expanded.

D	V	size	J	DNA	CDR3
-	TRBV19	-	TRBJ1-6	TGTGCCAGTAGTTTGGGAGTATATGGGCGCGGCCCCTATAATTCACCCCTCCACTTT	CASSLGVYGRGPYNSPLHF
TRBD2	TRBV7-9	-	TRBJ2-3	TGTGCCAGCAGCCGACTAGCGGGAGCACATACGCAGTATTTT	CASSRLAGAHTQYF
TRBD1	TRBV7-6	-	TRBJ2-2	TGTGCCAGCAGCTTACCGACGACAGGGGAGACGGGCGGGGAGCTGTTTTTT	CASSLPTTGETGGELFF
-	TRBV12-5	-	TRBJ1-1	TGTGCTAGTGGTTTGGCACCCCGGAGCCAGAACACTGAAGCTTTCTTT	CASGLAPRSQNTEAFF
-	TRBV14	-	TRBJ1-1	TGTGCCAGCAGCCGACATATTGGGAACACTGAAGCTTTCTTT	CASSRHIGNTEAFF
TRBD2	TRBV10-3	-	TRBJ2-2	TGTGCCATCAGAAGACTACTAGCGGGAGGACAGAACACCGGGGAGCTGTTTTTT	CAIRRLLAGGQNTGELFF
-	TRBV10-2	-	TRBJ2-7	TGCGCCAGCAGTCCGGGACTTTCCTACGAGCAGTACTTC	CASSPGLSYEQYF
TRBD1	TRBV2	once	TRBJ2-5	TGTGCCAGCAGCAAAACAGGGGGACCTCAAGAGACCCAGTACTTC	CASSKTGGPQETQYF
TRBD1	TRBV6-5	-	TRBJ1-1	TGTGCCAGCAGCCTTAACAGGGGCACTGAAGCTTTCTTT	CASSLNRGTEAFF
TRBD2	TRBV7-8	-	TRBJ2-3	TGTGCCAGCAGCTTTAGCGGGAGGAGCACAGATACGCAGTATTTT	CASSFSGRSTDTQYF
-	TRBV4-3	-	TRBJ2-6	TGCGCCAGCAGCCAAATCCCCTGGGGCCCTGGGGCCAACGTCCTGACTTTC	CASSQIPWGPGANVLTF
-	TRBV5-4	-	TRBJ2-3	TGTGCCAGCAGCTCCCGACTGGAGAGCACAGATACGCAGTATTTT	CASSSRLESTDTQYF
TRBD2	TRBV5-1	-	TRBJ2-7	TGCGCCAGCAGCTCGGGACTAGCGGGAATTTTTCTTGGGCAGTACTTC	CASSSGLAGIFLGQYF
TRBD2	TRBV7-2	once	TRBJ2-2	TGTGCCAGCAGCTTATTGCGGGGGGCGAACACCGGGGAGCTGTTTTTT	CASSLLRGANTGELFF
TRBD1	TRBV9	-	TRBJ2-1	TGTGCCAGCAGCGTAGAGGGGCAGGGGGCTGTAAATGAGCAGTTCTTC	CASSVEGQGAVNEQFF
-	TRBV6-5	-	TRBJ1-5	TGTGCCAGCAGTTACCCGGGTCAGCCCCAGCATTTT	CASSYPGQPQHF
-	TRBV6-1	-	TRBJ1-1	TGTGCCAGCAGCTTGACGAGCGGGAGGGAAGCTTTCTTT	CASSLTSGREAFF
-	TRBV7-8	-	TRBJ1-6	TGTGCCAGCAGTTCAAACAGTGATAGGCCCCTCCACTTT	CASSSNSDRPLHF
-	TRBV29-1	-	TRBJ2-1	TGCAGCGTTGCCCTATACAATGAGCAGTTCTTC	CSVALYNEQFF
-	TRBV19	-	TRBJ1-2	TGTGCCAGTAGTATCATGCCAGTCCATGGCTACACCTTC	CASSIMPVHGYTF
-	TRBV4-1	-	TRBJ1-1	TGCGCCAGCAGCCAGAGGGGGTCCGGGGTCTCTGAAGCTTTCTTT	CASSQRGSGVSEAFF
-	TRBV7-2	-	TRBJ1-1	TGTGCCAGCAGCTTATTTGGGCTGAACACTGAAGCTTTCTTT	CASSLFGLNTEAFF
TRBD2	TRBV2	few	TRBJ2-2	TGTGCCAGCAGATCCCAAGCGGGAGGAAACACCGGGGAGCTGTTTTTT	CASRSQAGGNTGELFF
TRBD2	TRBV4-2	-	TRBJ2-7	TGTGCCAGCAGCCGCGAACAGACTAGCGGGGAACTCTACGAGCAGTACTTC	CASSREQTSGELYEQYF
TRBD2	TRBV7-9	-	TRBJ2-3	TGTGCCAGCAGCACCATCGAAGGGGGTAGCGGGAAAACAGATACGCAGTATTTT	CASSTIEGGSGKTDTQYF
-	TRBV6-6	few	TRBJ1-2	TGTGCCAGCAGTACGGGGGGGGGCCGCGGCTACACCTTC	CASSTGGGRGYTF
TRBD2	TRBV4-2	-	TRBJ2-1	TGTGCCAGCAGCCAAGGGAGATTGGGTAGCGGGGGGGCCGCAGTTTCGTTCTTC	CASSQGRLGSGGAAVSFF
TRBD2	TRBV6-5	-	TRBJ2-1	TGTGCCAGCAGTTATTTTAGCGGGCCGAACAATGAGCAGTTCTTC	CASSYFSGPNNEQFF
TRBD1	TRBV9	-	TRBJ1-2	TGTGCCAGCAGCGCCGCCGGGACAGACTATGGCTACACCTTC	CASSAAGTDYGYTF
TRBD2	TRBV5-4	-	TRBJ2-5	TGTGCCAGCACGATAAGCGGGGGCCAACAAGAGACCCAGTACTTC	CASTISGGQQETQYF
TRBD1	TRBV4-1	-	TRBJ1-1	TGCGCCAGCAGCCAAATCCCCGGGACAGTCGAAGCTTTCTTT	CASSQIPGTVEAFF
TRBD1	TRBV19	few	TRBJ2-7	TGTGCCAGTAGTAGGAAGCCGGGGACAGGGATCTACGAGCAGTACTTC	CASSRKPGTGIYEQYF
-	TRBV2	few	TRBJ1-3	TGTGCCAGCAGTCAGCCCTGGACAGACACAGGAAACACCATATATTTT	CASSQPWTDTGNTIYF
TRBD2	TRBV6-1	-	TRBJ2-3	TGTGCCAGCAGCCGGACTAGCGGGAGAACAGATACGCAGTATTTT	CASSRTSGRTDTQYF
-	TRBV13	-	TRBJ2-5	TGTGCCAGCACTGCAAACAAAGAGACCCAGTACTTC	CASTANKETQYF
-	TRBV9	-	TRBJ2-5	TGTGCCAGCAGCGATCAACCCTTGGCGACCCAGTACTTC	CASSDQPLATQYF
TRBD1	TRBV18	-	TRBJ2-5	TGTGCCAGCTCATGGACAGGGACAGTACTTATGGAGACCCAGTACTTC	CASSWTGTVLMETQYF